The text below deals with one T cell receptor beta chain. Its antigen is still unknown. CDR1 is SQVTM and CDR2 is ANQGSEA in the germline V gene. This CDR3 has 13 amino acids. V was pared by 8 bases and J by 4 bases, with 8 bases of the junction left unmatched. TCRdb processed the 5' RACE reads anew with MiXCR; each CDR3 protein has one entry. The sample carries hundreds of thousands of distinct CDR3 sequences, approximately 13% recorded once. The source of the sample is a study of T cells after yellow fever vaccination. Findings and caveats of the study: Most primary-vaccination clones reappeared after the booster (96% CD4, 88% CD8). Researchers report a weaker secondary response that nonetheless peaked faster, day 5 versus 15.

V usage is TRBV29-1 and J usage is TRBJ2-4; 7 nucleotides agree with TRBD1. The sequence came from a man aged 25 to 40 who received the YFV17D yellow fever vaccine. This specimen was PBMCs, taken on the day of the yellow fever booster vaccination. The CDR3 reads CSSGDSQKNIQYF. The CDR3 bases are TGCAGCTCTGGGGACAGCCAAAAAAACATTCAGTACTTC.